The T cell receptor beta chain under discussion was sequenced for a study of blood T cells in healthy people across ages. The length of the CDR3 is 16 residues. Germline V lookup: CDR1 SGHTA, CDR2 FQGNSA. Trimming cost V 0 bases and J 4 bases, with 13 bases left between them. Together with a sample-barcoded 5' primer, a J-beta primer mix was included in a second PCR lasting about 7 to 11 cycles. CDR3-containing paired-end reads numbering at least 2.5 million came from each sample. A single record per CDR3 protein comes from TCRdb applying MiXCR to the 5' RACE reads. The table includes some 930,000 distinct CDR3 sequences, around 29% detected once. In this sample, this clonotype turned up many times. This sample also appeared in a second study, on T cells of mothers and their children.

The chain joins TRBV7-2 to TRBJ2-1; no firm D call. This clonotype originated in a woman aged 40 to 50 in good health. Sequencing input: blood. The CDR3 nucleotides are TGTGCCAGCAGCTTAGCCGGCGGTGGGCCATACAATGAGCAGTTCTTC. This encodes CASSLAGGGPYNEQFF. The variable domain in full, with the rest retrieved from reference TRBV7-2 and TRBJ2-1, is GAGVSQSPSNKVTEKGKDVELRCDPISGHTALYWYRQSLGQGLEFLIYFQGNSAPDKSGLPSDRFSAERTGGSVSTLTIQRTQQEDSAVYLCASSLAGGGPYNEQFFGPGTRLTVL.